The clone carrying this TCR beta chain was picked up one time. Its antigen is still unknown. TCRdb fed the reads into MiXCR, producing one record per CDR3 protein. The data show approximately 76,000 distinct CDR3 sequences, with approximately 40% seen just once and about 92% held by the top ten. CDR1 MRHNA and CDR2 SNTAGT come from the germline V gene. Trimming left V 6 bases short and J 2 bases short, with 14 bases between. This CDR3 region has 15 residues. These data originate in a study of T cell repertoires in cytomegalovirus infection. About the study: HLA-B-restricted CMV epitopes that are well studied, plus recently identified HLA-C-restricted ones, were used by the study. Signatures in public TCR beta sequences pointed to both CMV infection and matching HLA type.

Overall study results and limits: Individuals carrying CMV plus the relevant HLA were identified by cumulative frequency of public TCR beta families. It was HLA-C-restricted CMV-specific TCR beta clonotypes that dominated the response ex vivo.

The chain combines TRBV6-4 with TRBJ2-1, with D tentatively TRBD2 (7 bases). The sequence came from a human donor in good health (CMV status not recorded). Some clones in this sample may be carry-over from other donors' samples. The sample in question was CD8+ T cells from cultured PBMCs, obtained from culture after CMV antigen stimulation. In nucleotides, the CDR3 is TGTGCCAGCAGAACCACGGGGGGCCCCTACAATGAGCAGTTCTTC. Encoded protein: CASRTTGGPYNEQFF.